These T cell receptor beta chains were read from a single sample in a study of human T cells and chemical hapten exposure. TCRdb used MiXCR to reprocess the RACE reads, holding one entry per CDR3 protein. The sample holds some 180,000 distinct CDR3 sequences, 20% to 25% seen once. The source material was whole blood, sampled in connection with sensitization to the hapten diphenylcyclopropenone (DPC). These receptor sequences come from a woman between 50 and 59 years old with alopecia areata. Some clones in this sample may be carry-over from other donors' samples. Both conserved end residues are part of each CDR3. D genes are given only for firm matches. The size of a clone is reported for some rows only, either as once, few or many, or as a class for expanded clones.

length	V	D	size	J	DNA	CDR3
17	TRBV6-5	TRBD2	-	TRBJ2-1	TGTGCCAGCAGTTACTCTCGGCTAGCGGGCTTCTACAATGAGCAGTTCTTC	CASSYSRLAGFYNEQFF
23	TRBV10-3	TRBD1	many	TRBJ2-3	TGTGCCATCAGTGATTGGGGACAGGGTTACACCAGAAACAAAACTACTAGCACAGATACGCAGTATTTT	CAISDWGQGYTRNKTTSTDTQYF
16	TRBV9	TRBD1	few	TRBJ2-2	TGTGCCAGCAGCACCTCCGGGACAGGGTTGACCGGGGAGCTGTTTTTT	CASSTSGTGLTGELFF
14	TRBV12-3/TRBV12-4	-	many	TRBJ1-6	TGTGCCAGCAGTTTAGGGATCCCCAATTCACCCCTCCACTTT	CASSLGIPNSPLHF
13	TRBV20-1	TRBD2	few	TRBJ2-5	TGCAGTGCTAGAGTGGGGGGGATACAGACCCAGTACTTC	CSARVGGIQTQYF
14	TRBV24-1	-	-	TRBJ2-2	TGTGCCACCAGTGATTTAAGGGGTACCGGGGAGCTGTTTTTT	CATSDLRGTGELFF
12	TRBV20-1	-	many	TRBJ2-2	TGCAGTGCTAGTCGGGACACCGGGGAGCTGTTTTTT	CSASRDTGELFF
15	TRBV3-1	-	once	TRBJ2-2	TGTGCCAGCAGCCCTCGGACGTCCCTACCCGGGGAGCTGTTTTTT	CASSPRTSLPGELFF
13	TRBV7-9	-	few	TRBJ1-1	TGTGCCAGCAGCCCTCGTCCCGACACTGAAGCTTTCTTT	CASSPRPDTEAFF
15	TRBV12-3/TRBV12-4	-	-	TRBJ2-7	TGTGCCAGCAGTTTAATCGGACGGGACCCCTACGAGCAGTACTTC	CASSLIGRDPYEQYF
14	TRBV20-1	-	-	TRBJ1-2	TGCAGTGCTATTCCACCGTCCGGTAGCTCTGGCTACACCTTC	CSAIPPSGSSGYTF
16	TRBV3-1	TRBD1	-	TRBJ1-1	TGTGCCAGCAGCCAAGGGGATCGAGGGGGCTGGGCTGAAGCTTTCTTT	CASSQGDRGGWAEAFF
14	TRBV29-1	TRBD1	few	TRBJ2-2	TGCAGCGTTCTCCGAGGGGGCCTGAGCGGGGAGCTGTTTTTT	CSVLRGGLSGELFF
14	TRBV12-5	-	-	TRBJ1-4	TGTGCTAGTGGTTCCCCAACAACTAATGAAAAACTGTTTTTT	CASGSPTTNEKLFF
12	TRBV29-1	TRBD2	-	TRBJ2-1	TGCAGCGTTTCCGTGACTAGCGAAGAGCAGTTCTTC	CSVSVTSEEQFF
14	TRBV29-1	-	-	TRBJ1-1	TGCAGCGCCGGACCCAGGGATAAGGACACTGAAGCTTTCTTT	CSAGPRDKDTEAFF